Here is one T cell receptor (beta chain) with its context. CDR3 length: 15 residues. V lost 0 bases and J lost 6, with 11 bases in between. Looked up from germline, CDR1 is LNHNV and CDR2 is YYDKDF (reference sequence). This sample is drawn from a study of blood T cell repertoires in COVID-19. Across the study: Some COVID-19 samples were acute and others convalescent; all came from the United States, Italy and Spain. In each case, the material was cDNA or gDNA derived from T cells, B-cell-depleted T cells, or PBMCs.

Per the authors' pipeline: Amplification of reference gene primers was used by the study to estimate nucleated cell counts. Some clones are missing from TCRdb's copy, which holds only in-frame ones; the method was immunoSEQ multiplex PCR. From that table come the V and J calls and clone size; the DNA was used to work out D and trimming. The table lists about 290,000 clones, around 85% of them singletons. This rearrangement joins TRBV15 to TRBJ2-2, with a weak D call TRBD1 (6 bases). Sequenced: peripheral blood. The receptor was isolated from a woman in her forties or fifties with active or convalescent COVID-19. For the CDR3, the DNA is TGTGCCACCAGCAGAGATAGGGCAGGGGCCGGGGAGCTGTTTTTT. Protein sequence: CATSRDRAGAGELFF.